The following is a T cell receptor beta chain sequence with its context. The antigen remains unidentified. Building the TCR beta libraries relied on iRepertoire HTBI primers, and CDR3 regions underwent Arm-PCR. TCRdb processed the multiplex PCR reads anew with MiXCR; each CDR3 protein has one entry. The sample includes approximately 400,000 distinct CDR3 sequences, 20% to 25% of them seen just once. The entry originates in a study of regulatory T cells in long-lasting Graves disease. Findings and caveats of the study: Among samples with persistent disease, TRBV28, TRBJ1-2 and TRBJ2-5 were favored.

Specified time point: persistent/refractory GD, antithyroid drugs over 5 years with positive TRAb. RNA isolated from PBMCs was used to make the TCR library. The CDR3 is made up of 14 amino acids. The germline CDR1 and CDR2 sequences are SEHNR and FQNEAQ (reference sequence). Losses at the gene ends were 7 bases for V and 7 bases for J; bases not matched to a gene: 8. The sample was peripheral blood mononuclear cells (PBMCs), taken when the disease was refractory, from a patient treated with antithyroid drugs. The receptor was isolated from a female donor with Graves disease. The V and J genes are TRBV7-9 and TRBJ1-5, with TRBD1 identical over 9 bases. Here the CDR3 DNA reads TGTGCCAGCACCCCCGGGACAGGGATACAGCCCCAGCATTTT. Its protein is CASTPGTGIQPQHF.